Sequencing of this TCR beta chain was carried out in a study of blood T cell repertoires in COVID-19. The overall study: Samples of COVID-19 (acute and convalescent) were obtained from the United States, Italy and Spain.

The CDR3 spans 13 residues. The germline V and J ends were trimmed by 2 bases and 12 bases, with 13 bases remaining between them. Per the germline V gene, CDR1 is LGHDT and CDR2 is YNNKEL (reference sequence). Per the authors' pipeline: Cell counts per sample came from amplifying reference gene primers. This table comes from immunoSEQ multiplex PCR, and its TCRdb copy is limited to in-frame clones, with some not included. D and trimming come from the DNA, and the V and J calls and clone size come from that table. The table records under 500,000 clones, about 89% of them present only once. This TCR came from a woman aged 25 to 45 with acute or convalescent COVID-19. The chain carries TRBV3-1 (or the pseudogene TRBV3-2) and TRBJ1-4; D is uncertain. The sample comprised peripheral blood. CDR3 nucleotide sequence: TGTGCCAGCAGCCAACGCGGCGGAGGCGAACTGTTTTTT. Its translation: CASSQRGGGELFF.